Presented here are 15 T cell receptor beta chains from one specimen sequenced in a study of cytomegalovirus exposure and HLA in healthy donors. 13 Jbeta primers and 60 Vbeta primers were used for the PCR. The protocol was immunoSEQ multiplex PCR, while the TCRdb copy is restricted to in-frame clones and leaves out a portion. The sample holds about 97,000 clones, 9.4% seen once. Material: PBMCs. These receptors all stem from a man between 50 and 59 years old in good health and CMV-seropositive.

The table lists this clone with a few counts. The chain recombines TRBV7-8 with TRBJ2-3; 11 positions match TRBD2. Germline-derived CDR1 and CDR2 are SGHVS and FQNEAQ. This CDR3 region has 16 residues. Trimming at V came to 1 base and at J to 4 bases, leaving 4 bases not matched to a gene. The CDR3 is CASSLELAGDADTQYF. For the CDR3, the DNA is TGTGCCAGCAGCTTAGAACTAGCGGGAGATGCAGATACGCAGTATTTT.

This clone has more than one count but fewer than ten. Other DNA sequences in this sample translate to the same CDR3. J is TRBJ2-2 and V is TRBV7-9, with D perhaps matching TRBD2 (5 bases). CDR3 size: 14 residues. CDR1 is SEHNR and CDR2 is FQNEAQ in the germline V gene (reference sequence). V was clipped by 3 bases and J by 1 base, with 6 bases between them. CDR3 loop: CASSFSGNTGELFF. DNA for the CDR3: TGTGCCAGCAGCTTCAGCGGGAACACCGGGGAGCTGTTTTTT.

This clone was observed a handful of times. The V gene is TRBV27, the J gene TRBJ1-2, with D unresolved. This CDR3 is 13 amino acids long. V lost 4 bases to trimming and J lost 1 base, with 7 bases between them. Germline-derived CDR1 and CDR2 are MNHEY and SMNVEV (reference sequence). The CDR3 DNA is TGTGCCAGCAGTTATAGCGTTAACTATGGCTACACCTTC. Translated, it gives CASSYSVNYGYTF.

J is TRBJ2-7 and V is TRBV27; 8 bases align to TRBD1. With V trimmed by 6 bases and J by 3 bases, 7 bases remained unmatched. The CDR3 is made up of 14 amino acids. Per germline, CDR1 MNHEY and CDR2 SMNVEV (reference sequence). CDR3 DNA sequence: TGTGCCAGCAGCAGACAGGGGCGAAGCTACGAGCAGTACTTC. Its protein is CASSRQGRSYEQYF.

The J gene is TRBJ2-7, the V gene TRBV11-2, with 11 nucleotides matching TRBD2. Germline-derived CDR1 and CDR2 are SGHAT and FQNNGV. The CDR3 is 15 residues long. Trimming at V came to 2 bases and at J to 3 bases, leaving 3 bases not matched to a gene. CDR3 DNA: TGTGCCAGCAGCTTAAGACTAGCGGGGATCTACGAGCAGTACTTC. Residues: CASSLRLAGIYEQYF.

This clone appeared a few times. The chain has TRBV28 and TRBJ1-1, with TRBD1 as a possible D gene (6 bases). The CDR3 length is 15 residues. Trimming shortened V by 4 bases and J by 4 bases, and 16 bases separated the two germline ends. In germline, CDR1 is MDHEN, CDR2 SYDVKM. CDR3 in amino acids: CASSSGNRAVTEAFF. CDR3 sequence (DNA): TGTGCCAGCAGTTCCGGGAACAGGGCGGTCACTGAAGCTTTCTTT.

The chain is built from TRBV5-1 and TRBJ1-1; a possible D gene is TRBD1 (5 bases). Germline CDR1 is SGHRS and CDR2 is YFSETQ. CDR3 length: 14 amino acids. V was trimmed by 4 bases and J by 2 bases, leaving 12 bases between them. CDR3 DNA sequence: TGCGCCAGCAGCCCCGGGACTGGAAACACTGAAGCTTTCTTT. Protein: CASSPGTGNTEAFF.

This clone has just a few counts. This rearrangement joins TRBV7-6 to TRBJ2-1; D ambiguous. Germline assignment: CDR1 SGHVS and CDR2 FNYEAQ. CDR3 length equals 11 residues. V lost 5 bases and J lost 5, with 4 bases in between. CDR3 DNA: TGTGCCAGCAGCGGGCACAATGAGCAGTTCTTC. As protein: CASSGHNEQFF.

J is TRBJ1-2 and V is TRBV5-8; 9 positions match TRBD1. Trimming took 1 base from V and 7 from J; bases not matched to a gene: 8. Germline V gives CDR1 SGHTS, CDR2 YDEGEE. The CDR3 runs 15 residues. The CDR3 region is CASSLTGTGKGGYTF. As DNA, the CDR3 is TGTGCCAGCAGCTTGACCGGGACAGGGAAGGGTGGCTACACCTTC.

This clone came up once. This chain links TRBV27 with TRBJ2-3, with D hard to call. V dropped 3 bases and J dropped 3 bases, with 10 bases sitting between them. Per germline, CDR1 MNHEY and CDR2 SMNVEV (reference sequence). The CDR3 has 14 residues. In DNA, the CDR3 is TGTGCCAGCAGTTTGAGTAGTTCAACAGATACGCAGTATTTT. It translates to CASSLSSSTDTQYF.

The gene calls are TRBV5-4 and TRBJ1-1; D perhaps matches TRBD1 (5 bases). V lost 0 bases, J lost 3 bases, and 12 bases lay in between. Germline V gene lookup returns CDR1 SGHNT and CDR2 YYREEE (reference sequence). CDR3 size: 15 residues. CDR3 sequence (DNA): TGTGCCAGCAGCTTGGGTCCGGGGGGGGACACTGAAGCTTTCTTT. Its protein is CASSLGPGGDTEAFF.

This clone has a handful of counts. The rearrangement joins TRBV4-3 to TRBJ1-1; D gene unclear. V shed 0 bases and J shed 1 base, with 6 bases lying between them. The CDR3 spans 14 residues. Germline assignment: CDR1 LGHNA and CDR2 YSLEER. CDR3 sequence: CASSQDQENTEAFF. In DNA form, the CDR3 reads TGCGCCAGCAGCCAAGATCAGGAGAACACTGAAGCTTTCTTT.

This rearrangement joins TRBV28 to TRBJ2-7; D may be TRBD1 (5 bases). Germline V gene data show CDR1 as MDHEN and CDR2 as SYDVKM. This CDR3 contains 16 residues. Trimming cost V 3 bases and J 2 bases, with 17 bases left between them. The DNA of the CDR3 is TGTGCCAGCAGTTTTCAGGGTAACCCAATCACCTACGAGCAGTACTTC. Translated, it gives CASSFQGNPITYEQYF.

This chain joins TRBV19 and TRBJ1-2; perhaps TRBD1 as D (5 bases). The germline CDR1 and CDR2 sequences are LNHDA and SQIVND (reference sequence). This CDR3 has 14 residues. The V gene lost 7 bases and the J gene lost 1 base, with 13 bases spanning the gap. The CDR3 region has the DNA TGTGCCAGTAAGAAGCCGGGGGGTAACTATGGCTACACCTTC. It is translated as CASKKPGGNYGYTF.

The chain uses TRBV5-1 and TRBJ2-1; TRBD2 is a possible D gene (5 bases). CDR1 and CDR2 (germline): SGHRS, YFSETQ. The germline V and J ends were trimmed by 0 bases and 0 bases, with 10 bases remaining between them. The CDR3 is made up of 16 amino acids. This CDR3 reads CASSLVGMSSYNEQFF. The CDR3 DNA reads as TGCGCCAGCAGCTTGGTCGGGATGAGCTCCTACAATGAGCAGTTCTTC.